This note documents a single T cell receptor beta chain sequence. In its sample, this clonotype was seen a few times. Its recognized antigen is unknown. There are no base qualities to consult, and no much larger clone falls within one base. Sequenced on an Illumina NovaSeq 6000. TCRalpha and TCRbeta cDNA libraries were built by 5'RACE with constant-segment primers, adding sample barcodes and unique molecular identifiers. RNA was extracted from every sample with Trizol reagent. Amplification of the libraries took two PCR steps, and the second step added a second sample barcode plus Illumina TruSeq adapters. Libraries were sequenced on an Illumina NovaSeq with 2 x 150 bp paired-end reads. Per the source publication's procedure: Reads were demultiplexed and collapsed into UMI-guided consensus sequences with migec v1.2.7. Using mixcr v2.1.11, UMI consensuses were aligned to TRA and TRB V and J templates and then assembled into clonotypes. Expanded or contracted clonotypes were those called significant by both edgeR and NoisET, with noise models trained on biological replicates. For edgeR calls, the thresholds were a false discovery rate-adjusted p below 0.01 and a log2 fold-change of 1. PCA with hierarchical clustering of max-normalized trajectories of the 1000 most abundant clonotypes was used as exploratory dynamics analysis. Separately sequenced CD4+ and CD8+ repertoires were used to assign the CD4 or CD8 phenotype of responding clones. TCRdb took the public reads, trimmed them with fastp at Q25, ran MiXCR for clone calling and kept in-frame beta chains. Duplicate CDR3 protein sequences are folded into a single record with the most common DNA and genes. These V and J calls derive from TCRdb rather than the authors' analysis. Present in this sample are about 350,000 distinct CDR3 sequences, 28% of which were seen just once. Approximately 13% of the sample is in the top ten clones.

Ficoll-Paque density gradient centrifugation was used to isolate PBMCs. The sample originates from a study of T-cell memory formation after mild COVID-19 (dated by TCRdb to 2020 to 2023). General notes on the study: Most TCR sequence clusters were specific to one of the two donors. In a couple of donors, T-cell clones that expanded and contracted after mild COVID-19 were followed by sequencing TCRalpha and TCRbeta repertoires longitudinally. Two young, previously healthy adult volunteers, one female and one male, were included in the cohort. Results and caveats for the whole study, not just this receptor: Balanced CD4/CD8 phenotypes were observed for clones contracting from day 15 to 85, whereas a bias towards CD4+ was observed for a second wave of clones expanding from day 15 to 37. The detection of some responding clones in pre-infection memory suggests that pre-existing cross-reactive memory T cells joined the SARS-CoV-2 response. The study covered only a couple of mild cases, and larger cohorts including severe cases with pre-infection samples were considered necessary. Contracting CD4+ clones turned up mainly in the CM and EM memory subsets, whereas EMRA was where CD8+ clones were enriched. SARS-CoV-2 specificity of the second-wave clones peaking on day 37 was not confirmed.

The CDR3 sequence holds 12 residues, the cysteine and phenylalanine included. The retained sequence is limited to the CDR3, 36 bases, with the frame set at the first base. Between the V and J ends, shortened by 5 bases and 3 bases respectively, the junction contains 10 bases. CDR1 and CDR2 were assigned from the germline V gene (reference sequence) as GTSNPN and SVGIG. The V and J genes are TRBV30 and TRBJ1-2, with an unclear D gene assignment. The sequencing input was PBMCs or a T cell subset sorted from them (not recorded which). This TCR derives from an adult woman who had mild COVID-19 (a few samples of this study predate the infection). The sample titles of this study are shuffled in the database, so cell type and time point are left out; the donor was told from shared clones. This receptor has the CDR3 CAWDAVHYGYTF. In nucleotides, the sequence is TGTGCCTGGGACGCGGTACACTATGGCTACACCTTC.